Below, 29 T cell receptor beta chains from the same sample are listed, as sequenced in a study of blood T cell repertoires in COVID-19. Profiled with immunoSEQ multiplex PCR; TCRdb holds only in-frame clones, not every one. This sample carries over 9,000 clones, about 90% of them seen once, and the ten largest clones take roughly 9.7%. The specimen sequenced was peripheral blood. Receptors originate from a man aged 55-75 years with acute or convalescent COVID-19.

This clone has only a few counts. One end of the junction varies from germline; a read error may be responsible. V gene TRBV5-1 combines with J gene TRBJ1-6, with 8 bases that match TRBD1. The CDR3 runs 13 residues. CDR1 SGHRS and CDR2 YFSETQ come from the germline V gene. CDR3 region: CASRDRDNSPLHF. CDR3 coding DNA: TGCGCCAGCAGGGACAGGGATAACTCACCCCTCCACTTT.

J is TRBJ2-1 and V is TRBV19; 14 nucleotides agree with TRBD2. V shed 10 bases and J 9 bases; nucleotides not matched to a gene: 5. The CDR3 length is 13 residues. CDR1 and CDR2 (germline): LNHDA, SQIVND (reference sequence). The CDR3 spells CATGTSGSGEQFF. CDR3 bases: TGTGCCACCGGGACTAGCGGGAGCGGTGAGCAGTTCTTC.

The rearrangement joins TRBV7-9 to TRBJ2-1; 7 bases fit TRBD1. J was trimmed by 7 bases and V by 1 base; bases with no gene match: 4. There are 14 residues in the CDR3. Germline V gene sequence: CDR1 SEHNR, CDR2 FQNEAQ (reference sequence). The CDR3 DNA is TGTGCCAGCAGCTTAGGACCAGGGGGTAATGAGCAGTTCTTC. It encodes CASSLGPGGNEQFF.

This chain uses TRBV11-3 with TRBJ2-5; maybe TRBD2 (7 bases). In germline, CDR1 is SGHNT, CDR2 YENEEA. This CDR3 region has 17 residues. Trimming left V 1 base short and J 5 bases short, with 20 bases between. CDR3 sequence: CASSLGGGGRGWETQYF. CDR3 in DNA: TGTGCCAGCAGCTTAGGAGGGGGGGGCCGCGGTTGGGAGACCCAGTACTTC. Full variable domain (missing parts from reference TRBV11-3 and TRBJ2-5): EAGVVQSPRYKIIEKKQPVAFWCNPISGHNTLYWYLQNLGQGPELLIRYENEEAVDDSQLPKDRFSAERLKGVDSTLKIQPAELGDSAVYLCASSLGGGGRGWETQYFGPGTRLLVL.

This chain joins TRBV11-1 and TRBJ1-2; D possibly corresponds to TRBD1 (6 bases). Germline CDR1 reads SGHAT; CDR2 reads FQDESV (reference sequence). The CDR3 extends over 13 amino acids. V was shortened by 5 bases and J by 6 bases, with 13 bases between the two germline ends. CDR3 coding DNA: TGTGCCAGCAGCAAAGACAGGTTACATGGCTACACCTTC. Its translation: CASSKDRLHGYTF.

J is TRBJ2-7 and V is TRBV30; the D is unclear. Germline lookup yields CDR1 GTSNPN and CDR2 SVGIG (reference sequence). This CDR3 is 11 amino acids long. V lost 5 bases, J lost 9 bases, and 14 bases lay in between. CDR3 DNA: TGTGCCTGGGGGTTGTGGGCAGGGCAGTACTTC. Amino acid sequence: CAWGLWAGQYF.

This clone was counted a single time. The chain combines TRBV24-1 with TRBJ1-5, with D perhaps matching TRBD1 (6 bases). The CDR3 has 16 residues. Trimming cost V 4 bases and J 2 bases, with 14 bases left between them. Germline V gives CDR1 KGHDR, CDR2 SFDVKD. The CDR3 reads CATSDRQTGGNQPQHF. The DNA of the CDR3 is TGTGCCACCAGTGACCGCCAGACAGGAGGCAATCAGCCCCAGCATTTT.

This clone was counted only a few times. CDR3 nucleotide sequence: TGTGCCAGCAGCTTAGCGCTCGGGGTCGCAAATTCACCCCTCCACTTT. Residues: CASSLALGVANSPLHF. The chain couples TRBV7-2 to TRBJ1-6, with unresolved D. This CDR3 region has 16 residues. With 0 bases removed from V and 7 bases from J, the gap between germline ends came to 13 bases. Germline CDR1 is SGHTA and CDR2 is FQGNSA. Combining the CDR3 with reference TRBV7-2 and TRBJ1-6 gives the whole variable domain GAGVSQSPSNKVTEKGKDVELRCDPISGHTALYWYRQSLGQGLEFLIYFQGNSAPDKSGLPSDRFSAERTGGSVSTLTIQRTQQEDSAVYLCASSLALGVANSPLHFGNGTRLTVT.

V gene TRBV2 combines with J gene TRBJ1-6; no firm D call. V was shortened by 3 bases and J by 0 bases, with 6 bases between the two germline ends. Germline CDR1 SNHLY, CDR2 FYNNEI. The CDR3 contains 15 residues. Here the CDR3 DNA reads TGTGCCAGCAGTGAGGAGGGCTCCTATAATTCACCCCTCCACTTT. Amino acids: CASSEEGSYNSPLHF.

The chain couples TRBV10-2 to TRBJ1-1, with 12 bases matching TRBD1. Trimming at V came to 6 bases and at J to 2 bases, leaving 1 base not matched to a gene. Per the germline V gene, CDR1 is WSHSY and CDR2 is SAAADI. The CDR3 spans 14 residues. In nucleotides, the CDR3 is TGCGCCAGCAGGGGACAGGGGGCTAACACTGAAGCTTTCTTT. Protein: CASRGQGANTEAFF.

Judged by abundance, this clone is medium-sized (0.01 to 0.1%). The V call is TRBV5-5, the J call TRBJ2-3; TRBD2 matches 9 bases. This CDR3 spans 17 amino acids. Germline V gene lookup returns CDR1 SGHKS and CDR2 YYEKEE (reference sequence). Trimming cost V 0 bases and J 3 bases; bases outside gene matches: 8. The CDR3 reads CASSLASWLAGTDTQYF. The DNA for the CDR3 is TGTGCCAGCAGCTTGGCATCGTGGCTAGCGGGGACAGATACGCAGTATTTT.

CDR3 sequence reads: CATGERVSGNTIYF. CDR3 nucleotide sequence: TGTGCCACCGGGGAAAGAGTCTCTGGAAACACCATATATTTT. The chain combines TRBV10-3 with TRBJ1-3; D call uncertain. Trimming pared 10 bases from V and 0 bases from J, leaving 13 bases between. The CDR3 has 14 residues. Germline CDR1 and CDR2: ENHRY and SYGVKD.

The gene calls are TRBV5-1 and TRBJ1-3; no definite D call. Between the trimmed V and J ends, which lost 5 bases and 0 bases, there was a span of 6 bases. This CDR3 spans 13 amino acids. The germline V gene has CDR1 SGHRS and CDR2 YFSETQ. CDR3 residues: CASRDNSGNTIYF. The CDR3 DNA reads as TGCGCCAGCAGAGACAACTCTGGAAACACCATATATTTT.

This rearrangement joins TRBV7-3 to TRBJ2-3; D gene uncertain. Looked up from germline, CDR1 is SGHTA and CDR2 is FQGTGA. CDR3 length equals 13 residues. The germline V and J ends were trimmed by 3 bases and 2 bases, with 6 bases remaining between them. CDR3 residues: CASSFYYTDTQYF. CDR3 nucleotide sequence: TGTGCCAGCAGCTTCTACTACACAGATACGCAGTATTTT.

As DNA, the CDR3 is TGTGCCAGTAGTACTCAGCGAGGTGCCACCTCGAGTCAGCCCCAGCATTTT. Translation gives CASSTQRGATSSQPQHF. The chain uses TRBV19 and TRBJ1-5; D call uncertain. In germline, CDR1 is LNHDA, CDR2 SQIVND (reference sequence). The CDR3 consists of 17 residues. Trimming took 4 bases from V and 6 from J, leaving 22 bases between them.

The CDR3 DNA reads TGTGCCAGCAGTTTCCTGGGGCCTAGCGCCTACAATGAGCAGTTCTTC. It translates to CASSFLGPSAYNEQFF. This rearrangement joins TRBV27 to TRBJ2-1; possibly TRBD2 for D (6 bases). V was clipped by 3 bases and J by 2 bases, with 14 bases between them. The CDR3 sequence is 16 residues long. The V gene's germline CDR1 is MNHEY and CDR2 SMNVEV (reference sequence).

This clone was counted once. The V and J genes are TRBV6-5 and TRBJ1-1, with D possibly matching TRBD1 (6 bases). Trimming took 6 bases from V and 2 from J, leaving 10 bases between them. The length of the CDR3 is 13 residues. Germline V lookup: CDR1 MNHEY, CDR2 SVGAGI. CDR3 protein: CASRRTDNTEAFF. CDR3 nucleotide sequence: TGTGCCAGCAGAAGGACAGACAACACTGAAGCTTTCTTT.

The V and J genes are TRBV4-2 and TRBJ1-1, with TRBD1 identical over 7 bases. Germline CDR1 reads LGHNA; CDR2 reads YNFKEQ. With V trimmed by 2 bases and J by 5 bases, 11 bases remained unmatched. This CDR3 is 16 amino acids long. The CDR3, as DNA: TGTGCCAGCAGCCAACTGCCCACAGGGGAGAAGACTGAAGCTTTCTTT. Translated: CASSQLPTGEKTEAFF.

The CDR3 bases are TGTGCCACCAGTGCCAGAACAGGGGTCCGGGGGTATAGCAATGAGCAGTTCTTC. It yields the protein CATSARTGVRGYSNEQFF. This chain joins TRBV24-1 and TRBJ2-1, with D maybe TRBD1 (7 bases). The V gene's germline CDR1 is KGHDR and CDR2 SFDVKD. The CDR3 covers 18 residues. Trimming pared 5 bases from V and 6 bases from J, leaving 25 bases between.

The chain is built from TRBV9 and TRBJ1-3, with D uncertain. Trimming took off 0 bases at V and 7 bases at J, with 11 bases between the two ends. Germline CDR1 reads SGDLS; CDR2 reads YYNGEE. CDR3 length: 14 residues. CDR3 residues: CASSVVSSSNTIYF. The CDR3 bases are TGTGCCAGCAGCGTAGTGAGTTCGTCGAACACCATATATTTT.

This clone was seen just once. The V and J genes are TRBV10-3 and TRBJ1-1; D is perhaps TRBD1 (6 bases). Germline V gives CDR1 ENHRY, CDR2 SYGVKD. There are 13 residues in the CDR3. V lost 2 bases, J lost 3 bases, and 7 bases lay in between. CDR3 sequence (DNA): TGTGCCATCAGTGAGAGGGGGTACACTGAAGCTTTCTTT. This sequence encodes CAISERGYTEAFF.

This clone was seen only a few times. The chain combines TRBV4-3 with TRBJ2-1, with D possibly being TRBD2 (5 bases). This CDR3 has 15 amino acids. V was clipped by 0 bases and J by 7 bases, with 13 bases between them. Germline CDR1 LGHNA, CDR2 YSLEER. In DNA form, the CDR3 reads TGCGCCAGCAGCCAAGACGGGGTCCGGCAGAATGAGCAGTTCTTC. This encodes CASSQDGVRQNEQFF.

The V gene is TRBV7-3, the J gene TRBJ1-1; D ambiguous. The CDR3 is 13 amino acids. The ends were cut back, 2 bases at V and 7 bases at J, with 11 bases in the middle. Germline CDR1 and CDR2: SGHTA and FQGTGA. This CDR3 reads CASSLYSRDEAFF. CDR3 in DNA: TGTGCCAGCAGCTTATACAGCAGAGATGAAGCTTTCTTT.

The chain recombines TRBV6-5 with TRBJ2-4, with TRBD2 matching 8 bases. The CDR3 contains 15 residues. Germline values: CDR1 MNHEY, CDR2 SVGAGI. V was clipped by 7 bases and J by 1 base; unmatched bases: 6. The CDR3: CASTPGGGAKNIQYF. The CDR3 region has the DNA TGTGCCAGCACCCCGGGAGGGGGTGCCAAAAACATTCAGTACTTC.

The CDR3 sequence is CAWSPAGGTGELFF. For the CDR3, the DNA is TGTGCCTGGAGTCCTGCGGGAGGCACCGGGGAGCTGTTTTTT. The V gene is TRBV30, the J gene TRBJ2-2, with TRBD2 identical over 8 bases. V lost 2 bases and J lost 4; bases outside the gene matches: 3. The germline V gene has CDR1 GTSNPN and CDR2 SVGIG (reference sequence). The CDR3 covers 14 residues.

V is TRBV5-1 and J is TRBJ2-7; 10 bases match TRBD2. CDR1 and CDR2 (germline): SGHRS, YFSETQ. Losses at the gene ends were 5 bases for V and 6 bases for J; bases not matched to a gene: 8. CDR3 length: 14 residues. The CDR3 reads CASSLAGVLGEQYF. In DNA form, the CDR3 reads TGCGCCAGCAGTCTAGCGGGAGTGCTTGGCGAGCAGTACTTC.

V is TRBV6-2 or TRBV6-3 and J is TRBJ1-1; the D gene is possibly TRBD1 (6 bases). The germline CDR1 and CDR2 sequences are MNHEY and SVGEGT. With 4 bases removed from V and 5 bases from J, the gap between germline ends came to 14 bases. The CDR3 has 14 amino acids. Here the CDR3 DNA reads TGTGCCAGCAGTTCGCTCGGCCAGGGGACTGAAGCTTTCTTT. It specifies CASSSLGQGTEAFF.

J is TRBJ1-4 and V is TRBV7-6; 7 nucleotides line up with TRBD1. The CDR3 is 15 residues long. Germline V gene data show CDR1 as SGHVS and CDR2 as FNYEAQ. The V segment lost 3 bases and the J segment 7 bases; nucleotides outside the gene matches: 8. The chain's CDR3 is CASSLGTGESEKLFF. In DNA form, the CDR3 reads TGTGCCAGCAGCTTGGGCACAGGGGAGAGTGAAAAACTGTTTTTT.

The chain carries TRBV7-2 and TRBJ1-1, with 9 bases identical to TRBD1. J gave up 4 bases and V 2 bases, and 11 bases lay outside the gene matches. The CDR3 runs 17 residues. CDR1 and CDR2 (germline): SGHTA, FQGNSA. CDR3 DNA sequence: TGTGCCAGCAGCTTAAACAGGGGGCTGAGTGTGGGCACTGAAGCTTTCTTT. Its translation is CASSLNRGLSVGTEAFF.